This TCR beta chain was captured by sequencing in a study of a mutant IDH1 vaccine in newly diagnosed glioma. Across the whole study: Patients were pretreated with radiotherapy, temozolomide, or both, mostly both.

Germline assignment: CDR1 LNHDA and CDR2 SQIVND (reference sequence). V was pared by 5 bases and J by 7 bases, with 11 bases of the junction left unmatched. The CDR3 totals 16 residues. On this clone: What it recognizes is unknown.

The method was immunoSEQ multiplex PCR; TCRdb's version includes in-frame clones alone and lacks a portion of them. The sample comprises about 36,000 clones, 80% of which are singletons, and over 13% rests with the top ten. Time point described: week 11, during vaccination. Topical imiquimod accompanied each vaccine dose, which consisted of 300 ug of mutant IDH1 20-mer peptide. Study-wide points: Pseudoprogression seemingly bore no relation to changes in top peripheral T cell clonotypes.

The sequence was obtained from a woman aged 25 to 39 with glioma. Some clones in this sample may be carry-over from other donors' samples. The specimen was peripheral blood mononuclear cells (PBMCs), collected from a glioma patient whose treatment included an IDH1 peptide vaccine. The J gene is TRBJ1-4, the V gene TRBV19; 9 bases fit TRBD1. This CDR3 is CASSFFTGGGGEKLFF. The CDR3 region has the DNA TGTGCCAGTAGTTTTTTCACAGGGGGCGGTGGTGAAAAACTGTTTTTT.